Reported below is one TCR beta chain. Here immunoSEQ multiplex PCR was the method, and the copy in TCRdb shows in-frame clones only, minus some. The table records tens of thousands of clones, 70% to 90% of them present only once. The data were obtained in a study of blood T cell repertoires in COVID-19. In the study overall: T cells, B-cell-depleted T cells, or PBMCs provided the cDNA or gDNA that served as material.

The CDR3 extends over 16 amino acids. V lost 4 bases to trimming and J lost 0 bases; unmatched junction nucleotides: 6. The V gene's germline CDR1 is SGHKS and CDR2 YYEKEE (reference sequence). The chain uses TRBV5-5 and TRBJ2-3; 9 bases align to TRBD2. The sequencing input was peripheral blood. This TCR was recovered from a man aged 70 or older with acute or convalescent COVID-19. The CDR3 DNA reads as TGTGCCAGCAGCGAGCTAGCGGGGACTAGCACAGATACGCAGTATTTT. It specifies CASSELAGTSTDTQYF.